This entry is about one T cell receptor beta chain. Germline values: CDR1 SNHLY, CDR2 FYNNEI. Trimming removed 6 bases from V and 9 bases from J, with 15 bases in between. There are 12 residues in the CDR3. TCRdb recomputed calls from the RT-PCR reads with MiXCR, one row per CDR3 protein. The data contain around 700,000 distinct CDR3 sequences, more than 13% of them seen just once; the ten biggest clones take up 3% to 4.5%. The sample consisted of memory CD4+ T cells from blood. The chain couples TRBV2 to TRBJ2-7; D might be TRBD2 (5 bases). This clonotype originated in a female donor in good health, serving as a healthy control. The CDR3 reads CASRPPLGGQYF. The CDR3 nucleotides read TGTGCCAGCAGACCCCCACTCGGAGGGCAGTACTTC.